The present T cell receptor (beta chain) was sequenced within a study of response to subunit inactivated influenza vaccine. This CDR3 region has 16 residues. Germline values: CDR1 LGHDT, CDR2 YNNKEL (reference sequence). Trimming left V 0 bases short and J 5 bases short, with 16 bases between. TCRdb redid the calling of the RT-PCR reads with MiXCR, one entry per CDR3 protein. The data show hundreds of thousands of distinct CDR3 sequences, with approximately 23% seen just once and about a tenth held by the top ten. Only a few counts were recorded for this clonotype. The J gene is TRBJ1-2, the V gene TRBV3-1; the D is unclear. The receptor was derived from a man aged 50-75 years who received an inactivated influenza vaccine. The sample in question was PBMCs from blood, obtained less than 22 months after vaccination. The CDR3 DNA is TGTGCCAGCAGCCAAGATCTTAACGCCCTGGGATATGGCTACACCTTC. Encoded protein: CASSQDLNALGYGYTF.